This T cell receptor (beta chain) is drawn from a study of blood T cell repertoires in COVID-19. Produced via immunoSEQ multiplex PCR; TCRdb's table is partial and in-frame only. Counted here are more than 300,000 clones, 70% to 90% occurring once; the ten biggest clones make up under 6.5%. This receptor was identified in a woman aged 25-40 years who had recovered from COVID-19. Sequenced sample: PBMCs or T cells enriched from blood (not recorded which).

The CDR3 sequence: CASSAGGTSGYEQYF. The CDR3 DNA reads TGTGCCAGTAGCGCAGGAGGTACTAGCGGTTACGAGCAGTACTTC. The chain is built from TRBV19 and TRBJ2-7, with 8 positions matching TRBD2. V trimming: 6 bases; J trimming: 4 bases; junction bases outside the gene matches: 11. Germline V gene lookup returns CDR1 LNHDA and CDR2 SQIVND (reference sequence). This CDR3 is built from 15 residues.